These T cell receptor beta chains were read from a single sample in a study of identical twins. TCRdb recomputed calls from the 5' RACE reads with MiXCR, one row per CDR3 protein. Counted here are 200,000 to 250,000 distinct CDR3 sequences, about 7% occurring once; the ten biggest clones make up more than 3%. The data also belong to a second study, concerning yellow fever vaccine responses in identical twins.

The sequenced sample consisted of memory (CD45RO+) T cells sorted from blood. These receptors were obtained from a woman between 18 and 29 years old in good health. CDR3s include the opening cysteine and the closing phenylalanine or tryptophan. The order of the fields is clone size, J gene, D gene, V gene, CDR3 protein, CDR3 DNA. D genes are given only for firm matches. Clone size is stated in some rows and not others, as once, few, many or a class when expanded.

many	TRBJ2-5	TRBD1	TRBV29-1	CSVQWTGGQETQYF	TGCAGCGTTCAATGGACAGGGGGTCAAGAGACCCAGTACTTC
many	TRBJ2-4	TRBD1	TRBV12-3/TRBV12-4	CASSSLGQGIAKNIQYF	TGTGCCAGCAGTTCCTTAGGACAGGGAATAGCCAAAAACATTCAGTACTTC
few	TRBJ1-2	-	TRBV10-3	CAISGTGNYGYTF	TGTGCCATCAGCGGGACGGGGAACTATGGCTACACCTTC
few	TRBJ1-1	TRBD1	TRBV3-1	CASSLKAQGGNTEAFF	TGTGCCAGCAGCCTCAAGGCTCAGGGGGGGAACACTGAAGCTTTCTTT
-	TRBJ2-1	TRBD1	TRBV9	CASSGRTGASYNEQFF	TGTGCCAGCAGCGGCCGAACAGGGGCCTCCTACAATGAGCAGTTCTTC
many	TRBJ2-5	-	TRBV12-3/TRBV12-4	CASSRSDKETQYF	TGTGCCAGCAGTAGGTCGGATAAAGAGACCCAGTACTTC
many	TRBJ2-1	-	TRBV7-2	CASARGSAGEQFF	TGTGCCAGCGCCCGGGGGAGTGCTGGGGAGCAGTTCTTC
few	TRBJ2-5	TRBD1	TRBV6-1	CACRTGGTETQYF	TGTGCGTGCCGGACAGGGGGTACGGAGACCCAGTACTTC
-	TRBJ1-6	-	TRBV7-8	CASSLGPAGGGSPLHF	TGTGCCAGCAGCCTAGGCCCAGCGGGAGGAGGTTCACCCCTCCACTTT
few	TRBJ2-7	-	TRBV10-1	CASSESILVADEQYF	TGCGCCAGCAGTGAGTCGATACTAGTAGCCGACGAGCAGTACTTC
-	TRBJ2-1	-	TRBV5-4	CASSLADRQWYNEQFF	TGTGCCAGCAGCTTGGCTGACAGGCAATGGTACAATGAGCAGTTCTTC
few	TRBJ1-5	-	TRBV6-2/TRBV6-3	CASSYSMGSNQPQHF	TGTGCCAGCAGTTACTCGATGGGGAGCAATCAGCCCCAGCATTTT
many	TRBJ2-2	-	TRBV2	CASTSGQKVPGELFF	TGTGCCAGCACTAGCGGACAGAAGGTCCCCGGGGAGCTGTTTTTT
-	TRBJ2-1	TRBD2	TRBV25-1	CASSGLADTYNEQFF	TGTGCCAGCAGTGGTCTAGCGGATACCTACAATGAGCAGTTCTTC
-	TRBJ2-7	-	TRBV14	CASSLGYSRQYF	TGTGCCAGCAGCCTAGGGTATAGCAGACAGTACTTC
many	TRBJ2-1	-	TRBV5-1	CASSLGGVSNEQFF	TGCGCCAGCAGCTTGGGAGGAGTTTCCAATGAGCAGTTCTTC
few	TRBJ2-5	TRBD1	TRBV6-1	CASTSGTATLNLKETQYF	TGTGCCAGCACCTCCGGGACAGCCACCCTTAATCTAAAAGAGACCCAGTACTTC
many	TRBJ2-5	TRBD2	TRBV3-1	CASSTSGHQETQYF	TGTGCCAGCAGCACTAGCGGGCACCAAGAGACCCAGTACTTC
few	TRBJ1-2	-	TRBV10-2	CASSDLSSGPGGYTF	TGCGCCAGCAGTGATCTATCGTCGGGGCCGGGTGGCTACACCTTC
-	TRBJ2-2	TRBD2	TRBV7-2	CASSFGGGWGGELFF	TGTGCCAGCAGCTTCGGCGGGGGGTGGGGCGGGGAGCTGTTTTTT
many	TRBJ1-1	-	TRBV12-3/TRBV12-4	CASSPQQNTEAFF	TGTGCCAGCAGCCCACAACAAAACACTGAAGCTTTCTTT
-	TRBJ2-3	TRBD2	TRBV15	CATSRARRRGYDTDTQYF	TGTGCCACCAGCAGAGCTAGGCGGCGGGGGTACGACACAGATACGCAGTATTTT
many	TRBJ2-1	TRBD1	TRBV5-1	CASSSLGQPFNEQFF	TGCGCCAGCAGCTCCCTGGGACAGCCTTTCAATGAGCAGTTCTTC
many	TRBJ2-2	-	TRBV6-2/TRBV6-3	CASSYSDSGELFF	TGTGCCAGCAGTTACTCCGACAGCGGGGAGCTGTTTTTT
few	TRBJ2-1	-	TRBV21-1	CASSKRKGLALAYNEQFF	TGTGCCAGCAGCAAAAGAAAAGGACTAGCTTTAGCCTACAATGAGCAGTTCTTC
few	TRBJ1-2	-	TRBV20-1	CSATDNYGYTF	TGCAGTGCTACAGATAACTATGGCTACACCTTC
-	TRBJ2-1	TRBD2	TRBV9	CASSTSVPGLAAYNEQFF	TGTGCCAGCAGCACTTCCGTTCCCGGACTAGCGGCCTACAATGAGCAGTTCTTC
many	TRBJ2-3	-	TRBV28	CASSSPGFTSTDTQYF	TGTGCCAGCAGTTCCCCAGGTTTCACTAGCACAGATACGCAGTATTTT
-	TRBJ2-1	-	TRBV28	CASSLSGSHNEQFF	TGTGCCAGCAGTTTATCGGGGTCCCACAATGAGCAGTTCTTC
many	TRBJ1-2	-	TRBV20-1	CSARSSGEYGYTF	TGCAGTGCTAGATCGTCAGGGGAATATGGCTACACCTTC
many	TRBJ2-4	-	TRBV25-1	CASIRDRIAKNIQYF	TGTGCCAGCATCCGGGACCGCATAGCCAAAAACATTCAGTACTTC
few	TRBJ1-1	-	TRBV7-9	CASSLEGVEAFF	TGTGCCAGCAGCTTAGAGGGGGTTGAAGCTTTCTTT
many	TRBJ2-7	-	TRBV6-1	CASSASWGRKLSYEQYF	TGTGCCAGCAGTGCCTCCTGGGGCAGGAAGCTCTCCTACGAGCAGTACTTC
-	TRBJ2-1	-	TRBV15	CATSRARQTITYNEQFF	TGTGCCACCAGCAGAGCGAGACAGACGATCACCTACAATGAGCAGTTCTTC
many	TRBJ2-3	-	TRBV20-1	CSARDQGGNTQYF	TGCAGTGCTAGAGACCAGGGGGGGAATACGCAGTATTTT
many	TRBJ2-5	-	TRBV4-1	CASSQVPGWTQYF	TGCGCCAGCAGCCAAGTCCCGGGATGGACCCAGTACTTC
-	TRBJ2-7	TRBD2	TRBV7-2	CASRSGGSSYEQYF	TGTGCCAGCAGGTCGGGGGGTTCTTCCTACGAGCAGTACTTC
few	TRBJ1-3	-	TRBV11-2	CASSAAGPRTGNTIYF	TGTGCCAGCAGCGCCGCGGGGCCCAGAACTGGAAACACCATATATTTT
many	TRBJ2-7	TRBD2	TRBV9	CASSVGRSSYEQYF	TGTGCCAGCAGCGTCGGGAGGAGCTCCTACGAGCAGTACTTC
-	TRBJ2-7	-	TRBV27	CASNPTGSYEQYF	TGTGCCAGCAATCCCACGGGGAGTTACGAGCAGTACTTC
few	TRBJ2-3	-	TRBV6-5	CASSYTGDTDTQYF	TGTGCCAGCAGTTACACGGGAGACACAGATACGCAGTATTTT
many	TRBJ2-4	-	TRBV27	CASRPVQGDKNIQYF	TGTGCCAGCAGGCCCGTTCAGGGAGACAAAAACATTCAGTACTTC
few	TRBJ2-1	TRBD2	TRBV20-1	CSARGGGGSYNEQFF	TGCAGTGCTAGAGGCGGGGGGGGCAGCTACAATGAGCAGTTCTTC
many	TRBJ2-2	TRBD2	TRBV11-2	CASSPLGLAGTGELFF	TGTGCCAGCAGCCCACTCGGCCTAGCGGGAACCGGGGAGCTGTTTTTT
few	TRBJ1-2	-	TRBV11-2	CASSRGGVRYGYTF	TGTGCCAGCAGCCGCGGGGGCGTTCGCTATGGCTACACCTTC
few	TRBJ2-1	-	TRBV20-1	CSASRLGNEQFF	TGCAGTGCTTCCAGGTTGGGCAATGAGCAGTTCTTC